The clone carrying this T cell receptor beta chain was detected ten times or more. Its target is not known. Healthy Russian Caucasian donors spanned ages roughly 6 to 100 years. Between the trimmed V and J ends, which lost 1 base and 2 bases, there was a span of 6 bases. The CDR3 contains 13 residues. Germline CDR1 reads LGHNA; CDR2 reads YNFKEQ. The sample belongs to a study of blood T cells in healthy people across ages. The study's findings and limits: PBMC samples, being unsorted, prevented any conclusive comparison of naive and antigen-experienced cells.

PCR was performed a second time for roughly 7 to 12 cycles using a sample-barcoded 5' primer and a J-beta primer mix. Each CDR3 protein gets one entry after TCRdb re-called the 5' RACE reads with MiXCR. In the table there are approximately 820,000 distinct CDR3 sequences, 40% to 50% of which are singletons. The V and J genes are TRBV4-2 and TRBJ2-7; D gene uncertain. The TCR sequence derives from a man aged 55-75 years in good health. The sequenced material came from blood. The CDR3 DNA follows: TGTGCCAGCAGCCAAGGGGATACCTACGAGCAGTACTTC. Translated: CASSQGDTYEQYF.